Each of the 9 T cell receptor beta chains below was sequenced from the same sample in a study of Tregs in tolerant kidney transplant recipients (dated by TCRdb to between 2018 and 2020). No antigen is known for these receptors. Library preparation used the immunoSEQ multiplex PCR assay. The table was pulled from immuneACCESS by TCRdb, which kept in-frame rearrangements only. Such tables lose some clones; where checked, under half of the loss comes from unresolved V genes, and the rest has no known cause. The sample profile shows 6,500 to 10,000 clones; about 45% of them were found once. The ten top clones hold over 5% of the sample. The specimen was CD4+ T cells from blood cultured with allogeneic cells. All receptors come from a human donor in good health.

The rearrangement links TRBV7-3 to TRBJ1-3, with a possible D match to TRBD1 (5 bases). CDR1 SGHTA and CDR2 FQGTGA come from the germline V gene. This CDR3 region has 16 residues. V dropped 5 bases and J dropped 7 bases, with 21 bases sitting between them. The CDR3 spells CASSLQPGPSWNTIYF. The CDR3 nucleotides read TGTGCCAGCAGCCTTCAACCGGGACCCTCCTGGAACACCATATATTTT.

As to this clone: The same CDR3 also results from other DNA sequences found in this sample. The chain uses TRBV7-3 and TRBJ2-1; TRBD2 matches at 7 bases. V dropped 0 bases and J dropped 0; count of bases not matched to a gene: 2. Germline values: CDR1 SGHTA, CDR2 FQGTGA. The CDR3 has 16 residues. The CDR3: CASSLTGGSSYNEQFF. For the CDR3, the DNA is TGTGCCAGCAGCTTAACGGGAGGGAGCTCCTACAATGAGCAGTTCTTC.

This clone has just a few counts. Written as DNA, the CDR3 is TGCGCCAGCAGCCCCCCCACAGATACGCAGTATTTT. Translating it yields CASSPPTDTQYF. The J gene is TRBJ2-3, the V gene TRBV5-1, with D uncertain. V lost 4 bases and J 2 bases, leaving 5 bases between the germline ends. The germline gives CDR1 SGHRS, CDR2 YFSETQ. The CDR3 runs to 12 residues.

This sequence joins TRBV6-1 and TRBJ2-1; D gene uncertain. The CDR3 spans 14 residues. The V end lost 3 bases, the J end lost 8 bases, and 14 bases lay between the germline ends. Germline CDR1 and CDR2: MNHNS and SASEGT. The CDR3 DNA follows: TGTGCCAGCAGTGATCAGTGGGCTATCGATGAGCAGTTCTTC. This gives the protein CASSDQWAIDEQFF.

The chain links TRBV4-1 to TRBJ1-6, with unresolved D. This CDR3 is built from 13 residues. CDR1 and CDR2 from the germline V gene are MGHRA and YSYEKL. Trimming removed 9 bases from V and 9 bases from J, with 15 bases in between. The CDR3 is CASRHGRTSPLHF. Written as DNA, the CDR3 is TGCGCCAGTAGACACGGGCGAACTTCACCCCTCCACTTT.

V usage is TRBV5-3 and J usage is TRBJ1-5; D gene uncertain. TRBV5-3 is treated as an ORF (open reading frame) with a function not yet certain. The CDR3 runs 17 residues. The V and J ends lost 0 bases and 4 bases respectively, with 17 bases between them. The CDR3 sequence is CARSLAHGSGRNQPQHF. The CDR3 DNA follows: TGTGCCAGAAGCTTGGCCCATGGCAGTGGGAGAAATCAGCCCCAGCATTTT.

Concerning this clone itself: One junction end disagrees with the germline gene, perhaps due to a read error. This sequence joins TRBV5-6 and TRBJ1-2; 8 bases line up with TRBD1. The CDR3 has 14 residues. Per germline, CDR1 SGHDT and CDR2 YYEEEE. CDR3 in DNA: TGTGCCAGCAGGTTGGGACAGGCGGCTAAAGGCTACACCTTC. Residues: CASRLGQAAKGYTF.

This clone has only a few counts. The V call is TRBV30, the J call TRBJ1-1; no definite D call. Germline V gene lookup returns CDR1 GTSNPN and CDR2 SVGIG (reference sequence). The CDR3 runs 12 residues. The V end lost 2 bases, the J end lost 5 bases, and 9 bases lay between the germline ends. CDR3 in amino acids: CAWSIGGTEAFF. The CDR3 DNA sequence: TGTGCCTGGAGTATTGGTGGGACTGAAGCTTTCTTT.

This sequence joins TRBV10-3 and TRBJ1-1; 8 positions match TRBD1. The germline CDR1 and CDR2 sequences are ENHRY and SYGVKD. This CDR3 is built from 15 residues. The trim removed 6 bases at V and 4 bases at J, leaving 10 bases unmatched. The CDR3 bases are TGTGCCATCAGCCCGGACAGGGAGTGGGTCACTGAAGCTTTCTTT. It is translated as CAISPDREWVTEAFF.